This T cell receptor (beta chain) originates from a study of technical replicates of blood from a handful of donors. The length of the CDR3 is 18 residues. Germline values: CDR1 KGHSH, CDR2 LQKENI. Trimming removed 3 bases from V and 3 bases from J; junction bases left unmatched: 10. TCRdb keeps only in-frame clones here, not all; method: immunoSEQ multiplex PCR. This table holds 60,000 to 90,000 clones, roughly 92% found once. Material for sequencing was T cells isolated from PBMCs. The genes are TRBV18 and TRBJ2-2, with 10 bases identical to TRBD1. This receptor was identified in a human donor in good health. The CDR3 loop reads CASSPRPGTGVDTGELFF. The CDR3 nucleotides read TGTGCCAGCTCACCTCGTCCCGGGACAGGGGTCGACACCGGGGAGCTGTTTTTT.